One and the same sample provided the 19 T cell receptor beta chains below, sequenced in a study of graft-versus-host responses after intestinal transplantation. TCRdb's table, derived via immunoSEQ multiplex PCR, lists solely in-frame clones and lacks some. Among about 80,000 clones listed, roughly nine tenths were seen once. These receptors have no identified antigens. The material was unstimulated CD4+ T cells sorted from spleen or lymph node cells, obtained before intestinal transplant. Receptor source: a human donor who received an intestinal transplant.

The genes are TRBV27 and TRBJ2-1, with 8 bases aligning to TRBD2. The CDR3 is 16 residues long. V shed 5 bases, J shed 2 bases, and the junction held 8 bases outside the gene matches. CDR1 and CDR2 from the germline V gene are MNHEY and SMNVEV (reference sequence). The CDR3 reads CASSLRRTSPYNEQFF. In DNA form, the CDR3 reads TGTGCCAGCAGTCTCCGCCGGACTAGCCCCTACAATGAGCAGTTCTTC.

The rearrangement links TRBV7-9 to TRBJ2-5; D unclear. V shed 4 bases and J shed 2 bases, with 8 bases lying between them. Germline CDR1 SEHNR, CDR2 FQNEAQ (reference sequence). This CDR3 has 13 residues. This CDR3 is CASSYRGQETQYF. The CDR3 DNA reads as TGTGCCAGCAGCTATAGAGGACAAGAGACCCAGTACTTC.

For the CDR3, the DNA is TGCGCCAGCAGCGTTGACAGGGGTCCTAGCACAGATACGCAGTATTTT. This codes for CASSVDRGPSTDTQYF. This chain links TRBV5-1 with TRBJ2-3, with 8 bases fitting TRBD1. The germline CDR1 and CDR2 sequences are SGHRS and YFSETQ. The length of the CDR3 is 16 residues. After removal of 4 bases from V and 0 bases from J, the junction contained 7 bases not matched to a gene.

This clone was detected only once. The chain carries TRBV30 and TRBJ1-2; D not certain. Germline V gives CDR1 GTSNPN, CDR2 SVGIG (reference sequence). The CDR3 has 12 residues. Trimming took 1 base from V and 8 from J, leaving 11 bases between them. The CDR3 reads CAWSGRERGYTF. CDR3 in DNA: TGTGCCTGGAGTGGCCGGGAGCGGGGCTACACCTTC.

The chain links TRBV4-1 to TRBJ2-3; D is possibly TRBD1 (6 bases). The V end was cut by 4 bases, the J end by 3 bases, with 8 bases between. Germline V gene lookup returns CDR1 MGHRA and CDR2 YSYEKL. The CDR3 length is 13 residues. The CDR3 loop is CASSRGGTDTQYF. CDR3 nucleotides: TGCGCCAGCAGCCGAGGGGGAACAGATACGCAGTATTTT.

The chain combines TRBV23-1 with TRBJ2-7, with a tentative D call TRBD2 (6 bases). Being an ORF, TRBV23-1 has a function that is uncertain. V dropped 4 bases and J dropped 5 bases, with 12 bases sitting between them. The CDR3 is made up of 13 amino acids. CDR3 residues: CASSRRVTHEQYF. The CDR3 coding sequence is TGCGCCAGCAGTCGGAGGGTCACCCACGAGCAGTACTTC.

The chain links TRBV4-2 to TRBJ2-5, with 10 bases aligning to TRBD2. This CDR3 comprises 16 residues. Looked up from germline, CDR1 is LGHNA and CDR2 is YNFKEQ. V shed 1 base and J 5 bases; nucleotides not matched to a gene: 7. Written as DNA, the CDR3 is TGTGCCAGCAGCCAAGCGCGAGCGGGGGGGAGGGAGACCCAGTACTTC. This gives the protein CASSQARAGGRETQYF.

The V gene is TRBV2, the J gene TRBJ1-2, with TRBD1 as a possible D gene (6 bases). V dropped 6 bases and J dropped 6 bases, with 17 bases sitting between them. The germline V gene has CDR1 SNHLY and CDR2 FYNNEI. CDR3 length equals 14 residues. In DNA form, the CDR3 reads TGTGCCAGCAGCCAACTTATAGAGGGGGATGGCTACACCTTC. Protein sequence: CASSQLIEGDGYTF.

The chain links TRBV5-1 to TRBJ1-3; TRBD1 aligns across 7 bases. The CDR3 has 17 residues. Germline loops: CDR1 SGHRS, CDR2 YFSETQ. The junction had 14 bases not matched to a gene; V was cut back by 4 bases and J by 4 bases. The CDR3 sequence: CASSHNSGGLVGNTIYF. CDR3 coding DNA: TGCGCCAGCAGCCACAACTCAGGGGGTCTGGTCGGAAACACCATATATTTT. Full variable domain (rest looked up from reference TRBV5-1 and TRBJ1-3): KAGVTQTPRYLIKTRGQQVTLSCSPISGHRSVSWYQQTPGQGLQFLFEYFSETQRNKGNFPGRFSGRQFSNSRSEMNVSTLELGDSALYLCASSHNSGGLVGNTIYFGEGSWLTVV.

This chain connects TRBV27 to TRBJ1-1; 10 nucleotides match TRBD1. The CDR3 sequence is 14 residues long. With V trimmed by 1 base and J by 10 bases, 6 bases remained unmatched. Germline V gives CDR1 MNHEY, CDR2 SMNVEV (reference sequence). The CDR3 DNA sequence: TGTGCCAGCAGTTTATTGGGACAGGGGAGTCGAGCTTTCTTT. Protein product: CASSLLGQGSRAFF.

This chain connects TRBV12-2 to TRBJ2-7; TRBD1, the table's D call, was not compared with the DNA. TRBV12-2 is an annotated pseudogene. The CDR3 length is 16 residues. CDR3 nucleotide sequence: TGTGCAAGTCGCTTCCCTAGGGGACAGAAAAAGTACGAGCAGTACTTC. Translated: CASRFPRGQKKYEQYF.

V gene TRBV2 combines with J gene TRBJ2-7; TRBD2 matches 10 bases. The CDR3 extends over 16 amino acids. Trimming took 4 bases from V and 3 from J; bases not matched to a gene: 9. Germline values: CDR1 SNHLY, CDR2 FYNNEI. The CDR3 loop is CASSVRAEREGYEQYF. The CDR3 DNA is TGTGCCAGCAGTGTGCGGGCGGAGCGGGAGGGCTACGAGCAGTACTTC.

Turning to this clone: At one of its ends the junction is not consistent with the germline gene, which may arise from a read error. The gene calls are TRBV6-1 and TRBJ2-7; a weak D match, TRBD2 (6 bases). The germline gives CDR1 MNHNS, CDR2 SASEGT. CDR3 length: 13 amino acids. As DNA, the CDR3 is TGTGCCAGCAGTGCGCGGGACTCCGGACAAGATCGCTTC. It is translated as CASSARDSGQDRF.

The genes are TRBV30 and TRBJ2-2; D is perhaps TRBD2 (6 bases). The length of the CDR3 is 15 residues. The germline V gene has CDR1 GTSNPN and CDR2 SVGIG (reference sequence). Trimming removed 3 bases from V and 0 bases from J, with 11 bases in between. The CDR3: CAWRGGRSNTGELFF. The CDR3 nucleotides are TGTGCCTGGAGGGGGGGACGGTCGAACACCGGGGAGCTGTTTTTT.

This rearrangement joins TRBV25-1 to TRBJ1-1, with a tentative D call TRBD1 (5 bases). This CDR3 is built from 13 residues. V lost 6 bases and J lost 2, with 10 bases in between. Germline CDR1 reads MGHDK; CDR2 reads SYGVNS. The CDR3 here is CASSHGGNTEAFF. As DNA, the CDR3 is TGTGCCAGCAGCCACGGGGGTAACACTGAAGCTTTCTTT.

The genes are TRBV6-1 and TRBJ2-6, with 11 bases lining up with TRBD1. Germline lookup yields CDR1 MNHNS and CDR2 SASEGT. The junction had 4 bases not matched to a gene; V was cut back by 8 bases and J by 4 bases. The CDR3 runs 15 residues. The DNA for the CDR3 is TGTGCCAGCGGCGGACAGGGGGCCGGGGCCAACGTCCTGACTTTC. Translated, it gives CASGGQGAGANVLTF.

This clone appeared a single time. The rearrangement joins TRBV4-1 to TRBJ1-2; the D is unclear. Deletions cut 0 bases from V and 4 bases from J, with 12 bases between. The CDR3 has 15 amino acids. Looked up from germline, CDR1 is MGHRA and CDR2 is YSYEKL. The CDR3 DNA sequence: TGCGCCAGCAGCCAAGATCGGGAAGGACCCTATGGCTACACCTTC. It translates to CASSQDREGPYGYTF.

This clone was recorded only once. This rearrangement joins TRBV10-3 to TRBJ1-1; tentative D call: TRBD1 (6 bases). V dropped 10 bases and J dropped 0 bases, with 15 bases sitting between them. CDR3 size: 14 residues. CDR1 and CDR2 (germline): ENHRY, SYGVKD. This chain's CDR3 is CATSGGALNTEAFF. CDR3 coding DNA: TGTGCCACCAGCGGGGGGGCGTTGAACACTGAAGCTTTCTTT.

The rearrangement joins TRBV7-3 to TRBJ1-5; 9 nucleotides align to TRBD1. With 6 bases clipped from V and 7 bases from J, the junction kept 10 bases outside the gene matches. CDR3 length: 15 residues. Germline V gene lookup returns CDR1 SGHTA and CDR2 FQGTGA. CDR3 in amino acids: CASSKTGGAGQPQHF. The CDR3 region has the DNA TGTGCCAGCAGTAAAACAGGGGGCGCGGGACAGCCCCAGCATTTT.